This TCR beta chain was retrieved from a study of blood T cell repertoires in COVID-19. Germline V gene data show CDR1 as SGHNT and CDR2 as YENEEA. V lost 7 bases and J lost 6, with 15 bases in between. The CDR3 loop spans 14 amino acids. Profiling relied on immunoSEQ multiplex PCR, and the TCRdb table lists in-frame clones only, not all of them. Of some 400,000 clones in the sample, 80% to 90% are singletons; the top ten hold 0.95% to 1.3%. The material sequenced was PBMCs or T cells enriched from blood (not recorded which). The sequence derives from a man aged 30 to 39 who had recovered from COVID-19. The chain combines TRBV11-3 with TRBJ2-2, with D possibly matching TRBD2 (6 bases). In DNA form, the CDR3 reads TGTGCCAGCAAAAAAGGAGGGGACGCCGGGGAGCTGTTTTTT. Protein sequence: CASKKGGDAGELFF. Based on the CDR3 plus reference TRBV11-3 and TRBJ2-2, the full variable domain is EAGVVQSPRYKIIEKKQPVAFWCNPISGHNTLYWYLQNLGQGPELLIRYENEEAVDDSQLPKDRFSAERLKGVDSTLKIQPAELGDSAVYLCASKKGGDAGELFFGEGSRLTVL.